This T cell receptor (beta chain) was sequenced in a study of blood T cell repertoires in COVID-19. CDR1 is GTSNPN, CDR2 SVGIG, per germline (reference sequence). There are 14 residues in the CDR3. The trim removed 1 base at V and 5 bases at J, leaving 2 bases unmatched. Participants were aged about 18 to 100 years from some 24 US areas. Original analysis: Reference gene primer amplification gave nucleated cell count estimates. Assay used: immunoSEQ multiplex PCR; TCRdb lists only in-frame clones, some missing. The V and J calls and clone size were taken over from that table, and D and trimming were inferred from the DNA. Here the sample spans 400,000 or so clones, around 87% being singletons.

The V call is TRBV30, the J call TRBJ2-1; 10 bases agree with TRBD2. Sequencing was carried out using PBMCs or T cells enriched from blood (not recorded which). The TCR originated in a man aged 40-50 years in a cohort exposed to, infected with or recovered from COVID-19 (not recorded which). The CDR3 sequence: CAWSGLAGDNEQFF. CDR3 DNA sequence: TGTGCCTGGAGTGGTCTAGCGGGAGACAATGAGCAGTTCTTC.